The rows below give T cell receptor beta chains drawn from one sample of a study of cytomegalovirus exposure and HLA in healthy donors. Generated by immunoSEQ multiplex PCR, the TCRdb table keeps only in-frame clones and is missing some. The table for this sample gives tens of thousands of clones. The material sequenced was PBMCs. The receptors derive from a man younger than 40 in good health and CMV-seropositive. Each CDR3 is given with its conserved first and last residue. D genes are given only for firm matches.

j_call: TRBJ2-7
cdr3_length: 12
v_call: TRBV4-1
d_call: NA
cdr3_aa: CASSQSSDEQYF
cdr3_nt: TGCGCCAGCAGCCAAAGTTCGGACGAGCAGTACTTC

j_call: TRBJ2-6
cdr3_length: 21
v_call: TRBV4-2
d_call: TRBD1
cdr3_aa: CASSQESPGTGNFAGANVLTF
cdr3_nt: TGTGCCAGCAGCCAAGAGTCCCCCGGGACAGGGAATTTCGCTGGGGCCAACGTCCTGACTTTC

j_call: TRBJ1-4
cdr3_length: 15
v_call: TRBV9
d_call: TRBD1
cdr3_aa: CASSVFGTGDEKLFF
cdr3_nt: TGTGCCAGCAGCGTGTTCGGGACAGGGGATGAAAAACTGTTTTTT

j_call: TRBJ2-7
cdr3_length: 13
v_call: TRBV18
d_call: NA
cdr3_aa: CASSPAGEGEQYF
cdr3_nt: TGTGCCAGCTCACCGGCAGGGGAAGGAGAGCAGTACTTC

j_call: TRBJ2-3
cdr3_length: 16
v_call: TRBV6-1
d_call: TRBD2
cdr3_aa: CASSDGPSGRPDTQYF
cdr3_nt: TGTGCCAGCAGTGATGGACCTAGCGGGAGGCCAGATACGCAGTATTTT

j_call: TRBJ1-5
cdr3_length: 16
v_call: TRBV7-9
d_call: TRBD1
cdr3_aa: CASSSAGTGGNQPQHF
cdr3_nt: TGTGCCAGCAGCTCCGCAGGGACAGGGGGCAATCAGCCCCAGCATTTT

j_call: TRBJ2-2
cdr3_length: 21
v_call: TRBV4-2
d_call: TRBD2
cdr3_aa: CASSQDIWGTSGRARAGELFF
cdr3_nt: TGTGCCAGCAGCCAAGATATTTGGGGGACTAGCGGGAGGGCCAGAGCCGGGGAGCTGTTTTTT

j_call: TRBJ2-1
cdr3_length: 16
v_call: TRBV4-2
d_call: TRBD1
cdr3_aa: CASSQDGDRSDNEQFF
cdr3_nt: TGTGCCAGCAGCCAAGATGGGGACAGGTCCGACAATGAGCAGTTCTTC

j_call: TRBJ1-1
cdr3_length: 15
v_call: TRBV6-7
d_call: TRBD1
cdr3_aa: CASTNDRGHPTEAFF
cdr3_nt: TGTGCCAGCACAAACGACAGGGGGCATCCTACTGAAGCTTTCTTT

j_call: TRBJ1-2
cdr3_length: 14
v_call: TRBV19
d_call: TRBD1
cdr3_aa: CASSTPGTGKGYTF
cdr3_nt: TGTGCCAGTAGTACTCCCGGGACAGGGAAAGGCTACACCTTC

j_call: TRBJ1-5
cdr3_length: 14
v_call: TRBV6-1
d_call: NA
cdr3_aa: CASSDESTDQPQHF
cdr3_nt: TGTGCCAGCAGCGATGAATCTACCGATCAGCCCCAGCATTTT

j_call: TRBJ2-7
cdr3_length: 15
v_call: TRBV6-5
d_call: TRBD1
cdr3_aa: CASSPGTGPAYEQYF
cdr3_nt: TGTGCCAGCAGCCCCGGGACAGGTCCTGCCTACGAGCAGTACTTC

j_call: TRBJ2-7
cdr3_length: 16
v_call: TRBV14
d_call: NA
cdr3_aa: CASSQERGAAPHEQYF
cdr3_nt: TGTGCCAGCAGCCAAGAACGGGGGGCAGCCCCCCACGAGCAGTACTTC

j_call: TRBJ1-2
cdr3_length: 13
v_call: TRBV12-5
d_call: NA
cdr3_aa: CASETRGSYGYTF
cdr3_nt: TGTGCTAGTGAAACCCGAGGAAGCTATGGCTACACCTTC

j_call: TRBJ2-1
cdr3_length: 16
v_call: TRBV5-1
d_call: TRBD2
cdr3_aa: CASSPSGTPREDEQFF
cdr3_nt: TGCGCCAGCAGCCCCTCGGGGACCCCCCGGGAGGATGAGCAGTTCTTC

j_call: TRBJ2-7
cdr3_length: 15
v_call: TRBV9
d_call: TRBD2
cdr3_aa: CASSVEGLAPKEQYF
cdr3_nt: TGTGCCAGCAGCGTAGAGGGACTAGCCCCCAAGGAGCAGTACTTC

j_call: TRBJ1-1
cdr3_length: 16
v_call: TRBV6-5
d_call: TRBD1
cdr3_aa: CASSYSGWTGRTEAFF
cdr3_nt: TGTGCCAGCAGTTACAGCGGATGGACAGGGAGAACTGAAGCTTTCTTT

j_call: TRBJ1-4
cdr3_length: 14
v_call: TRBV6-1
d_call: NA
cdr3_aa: CASVRQPTNEKLFF
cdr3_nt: TGTGCCAGCGTCCGACAGCCAACTAATGAAAAACTGTTTTTT

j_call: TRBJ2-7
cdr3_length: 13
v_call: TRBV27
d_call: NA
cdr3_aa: CASSYRGQYEQYF
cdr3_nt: TGTGCCAGCAGTTACCGGGGACAATACGAGCAGTACTTC

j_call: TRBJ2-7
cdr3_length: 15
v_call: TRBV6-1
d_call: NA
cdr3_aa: CASTVISQSSYEQYF
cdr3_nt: TGTGCCAGCACAGTAATATCACAGAGTTCCTACGAGCAGTACTTC

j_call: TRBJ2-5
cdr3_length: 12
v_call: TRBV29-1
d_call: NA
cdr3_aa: CSASGDRENQYF
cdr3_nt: TGCAGCGCCTCAGGGGATAGAGAGAACCAGTACTTC

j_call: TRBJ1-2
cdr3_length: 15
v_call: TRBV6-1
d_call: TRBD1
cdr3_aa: CASRSRTGSSLGYTF
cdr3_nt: TGTGCCAGCAGATCCCGGACAGGGTCCTCCCTTGGCTACACCTTC

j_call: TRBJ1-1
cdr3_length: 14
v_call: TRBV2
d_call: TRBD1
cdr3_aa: CATLQGFQNTEAFF
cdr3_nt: TGTGCCACGTTACAGGGGTTTCAGAACACTGAAGCTTTCTTT

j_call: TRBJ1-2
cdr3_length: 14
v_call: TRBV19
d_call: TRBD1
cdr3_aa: CASSRDRGGYGYTF
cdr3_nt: TGTGCCAGTAGTAGGGACAGGGGTGGCTATGGCTACACCTTC

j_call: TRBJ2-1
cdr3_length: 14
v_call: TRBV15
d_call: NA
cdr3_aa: CATSRGSRVHEQFF
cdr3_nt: TGTGCCACCAGCAGAGGCAGCAGGGTCCATGAGCAGTTCTTC

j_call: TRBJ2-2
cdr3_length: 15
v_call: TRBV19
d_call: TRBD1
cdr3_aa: CASSPGDRDTGELFF
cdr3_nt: TGTGCCAGTAGTCCTGGGGACAGGGACACCGGGGAGCTGTTTTTT

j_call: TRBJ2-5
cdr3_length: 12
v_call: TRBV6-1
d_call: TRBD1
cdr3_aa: CASDRVPETQYF
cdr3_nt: TGTGCCAGCGACAGGGTGCCAGAGACCCAGTACTTC

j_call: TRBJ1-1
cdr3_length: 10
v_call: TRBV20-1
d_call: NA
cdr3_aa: CSATNTEAFF
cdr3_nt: TGCAGTGCCACTAACACTGAAGCTTTCTTT

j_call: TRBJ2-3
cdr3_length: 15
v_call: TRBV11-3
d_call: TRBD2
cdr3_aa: CASSLAGVNTDTQYF
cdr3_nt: TGTGCCAGCAGCCTAGCGGGAGTGAACACAGATACGCAGTATTTT

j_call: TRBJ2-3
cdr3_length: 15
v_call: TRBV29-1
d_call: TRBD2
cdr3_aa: CSVEDNERETDTQYF
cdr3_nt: TGCAGCGTTGAAGATAACGAGCGGGAGACAGATACGCAGTATTTT

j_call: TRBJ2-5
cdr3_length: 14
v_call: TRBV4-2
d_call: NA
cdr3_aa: CASSQLGGGETQYF
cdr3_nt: TGTGCCAGCAGTCAACTCGGGGGTGGGGAGACCCAGTACTTC

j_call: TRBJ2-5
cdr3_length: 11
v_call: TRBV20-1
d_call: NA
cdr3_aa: CSAPRGETQYF
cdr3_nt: TGCAGTGCTCCTAGGGGGGAGACCCAGTACTTC

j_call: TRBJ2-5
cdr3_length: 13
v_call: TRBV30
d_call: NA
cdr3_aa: CAWSVRSQETQYF
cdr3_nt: TGTGCCTGGAGTGTAAGGAGCCAAGAGACCCAGTACTTC

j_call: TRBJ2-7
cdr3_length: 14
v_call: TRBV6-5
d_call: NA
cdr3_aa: CASSYSGQGYEQYF
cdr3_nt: TGTGCCAGCAGTTACTCTGGCCAGGGCTACGAGCAGTACTTC

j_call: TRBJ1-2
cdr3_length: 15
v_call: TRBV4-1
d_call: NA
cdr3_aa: CASSQVPGANYGYTF
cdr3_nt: TGCGCCAGCAGCCAAGTTCCCGGAGCTAACTATGGCTACACCTTC

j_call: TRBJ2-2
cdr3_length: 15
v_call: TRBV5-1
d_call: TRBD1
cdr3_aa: CASSSGQVYTGELFF
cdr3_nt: TGCGCCAGCAGCTCTGGACAGGTTTACACCGGGGAGCTGTTTTTT

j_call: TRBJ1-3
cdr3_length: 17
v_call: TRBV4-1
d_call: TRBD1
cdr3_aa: CASSPGQDASSGNTIYF
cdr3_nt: TGCGCCAGCAGCCCTGGACAGGACGCTAGCTCTGGAAACACCATATATTTT

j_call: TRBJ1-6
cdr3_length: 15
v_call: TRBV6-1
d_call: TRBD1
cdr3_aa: CASRPGQGAYSPLHF
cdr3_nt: TGTGCCAGCAGGCCGGGACAGGGGGCTTATTCACCCCTCCACTTT

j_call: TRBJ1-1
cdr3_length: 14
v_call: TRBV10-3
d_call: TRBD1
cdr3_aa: CAISVDRGNTEAFF
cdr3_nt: TGTGCCATCAGTGTAGACAGGGGGAACACTGAAGCTTTCTTT

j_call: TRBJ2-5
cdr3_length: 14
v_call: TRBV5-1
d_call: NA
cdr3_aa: CASSLGAGRETQYF
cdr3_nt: TGCGCCAGCAGCTTGGGAGCAGGGCGGGAGACCCAGTACTTC

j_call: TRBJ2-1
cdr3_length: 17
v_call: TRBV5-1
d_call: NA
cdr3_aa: CASSLGPGDGSDNEQFF
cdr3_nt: TGCGCCAGCAGCTTGGGCCCAGGGGATGGCTCCGACAATGAGCAGTTCTTC

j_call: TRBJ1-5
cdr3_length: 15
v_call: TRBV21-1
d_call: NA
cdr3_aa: CASFKGQGRNQPQHF
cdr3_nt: TGTGCCAGCTTTAAGGGGCAGGGGCGCAATCAGCCCCAGCATTTT

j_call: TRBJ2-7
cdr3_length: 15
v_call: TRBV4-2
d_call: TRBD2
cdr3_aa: CASSQDPSSGNEQYF
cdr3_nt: TGTGCCAGCAGCCAAGATCCGTCTAGCGGGAACGAGCAGTACTTC

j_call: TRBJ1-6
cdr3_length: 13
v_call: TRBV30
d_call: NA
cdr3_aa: CAWRDTDNSPLHF
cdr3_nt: TGTGCCTGGAGGGACACAGATAATTCACCCCTCCACTTT

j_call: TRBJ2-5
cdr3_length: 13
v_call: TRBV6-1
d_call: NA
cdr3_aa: CASNGEIQETQYF
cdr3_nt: TGTGCCAGCAACGGGGAAATCCAAGAGACCCAGTACTTC

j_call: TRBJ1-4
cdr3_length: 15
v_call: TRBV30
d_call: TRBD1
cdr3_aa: CAGSPWDRGNEKLFF
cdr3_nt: TGTGCCGGGAGTCCGTGGGACAGAGGAAATGAAAAACTGTTTTTT

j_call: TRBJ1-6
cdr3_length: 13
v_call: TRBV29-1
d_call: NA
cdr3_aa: CSVGRSYNSPLHF
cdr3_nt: TGCAGCGTTGGGCGGTCCTATAATTCACCCCTCCACTTT

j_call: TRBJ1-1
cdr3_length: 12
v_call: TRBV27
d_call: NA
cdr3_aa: CASSSNNREAFF
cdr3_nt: TGTGCCAGCAGTTCAAACAATCGTGAAGCTTTCTTT

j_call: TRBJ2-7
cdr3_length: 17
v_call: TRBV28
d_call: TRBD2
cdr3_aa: CASSLPRDSGPSYEQYF
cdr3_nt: TGTGCCAGCAGTCTACCTCGGGATAGCGGGCCCTCCTACGAGCAGTACTTC

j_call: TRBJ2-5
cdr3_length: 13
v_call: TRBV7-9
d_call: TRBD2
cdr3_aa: CASRSGALETQYF
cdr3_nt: TGTGCCAGCCGTAGCGGGGCCTTAGAGACCCAGTACTTC

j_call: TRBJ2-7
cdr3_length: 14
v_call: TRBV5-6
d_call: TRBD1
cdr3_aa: CASSGQAISYEQYF
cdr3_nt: TGTGCCAGCAGCGGACAGGCCATCTCCTACGAGCAGTACTTC

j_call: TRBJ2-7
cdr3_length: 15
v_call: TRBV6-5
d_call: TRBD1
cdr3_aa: CASSYSTGSSYEQYF
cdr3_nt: TGTGCCAGCAGTTACTCGACAGGGAGCTCCTACGAGCAGTACTTC

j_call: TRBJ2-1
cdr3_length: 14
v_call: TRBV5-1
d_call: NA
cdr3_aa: CASSLSGTYNEQFF
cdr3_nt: TGCGCCAGCAGCTTGTCAGGGACCTACAATGAGCAGTTCTTC

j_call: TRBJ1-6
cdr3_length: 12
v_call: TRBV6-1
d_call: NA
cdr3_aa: CASQSHNSPLHF
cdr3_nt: TGTGCCAGCCAAAGTCATAATTCACCCCTACACTTT

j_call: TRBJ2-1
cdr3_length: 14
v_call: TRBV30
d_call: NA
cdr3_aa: CAWSVVIGAREQFF
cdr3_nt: TGTGCCTGGAGTGTAGTGATCGGAGCGAGAGAGCAGTTCTTC

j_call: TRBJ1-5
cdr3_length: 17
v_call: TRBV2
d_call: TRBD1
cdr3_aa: CASSKGGTGGSLRAQHF
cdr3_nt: TGTGCCAGCAGTAAGGGGGGGACAGGGGGCTCTCTTAGGGCCCAGCATTTT